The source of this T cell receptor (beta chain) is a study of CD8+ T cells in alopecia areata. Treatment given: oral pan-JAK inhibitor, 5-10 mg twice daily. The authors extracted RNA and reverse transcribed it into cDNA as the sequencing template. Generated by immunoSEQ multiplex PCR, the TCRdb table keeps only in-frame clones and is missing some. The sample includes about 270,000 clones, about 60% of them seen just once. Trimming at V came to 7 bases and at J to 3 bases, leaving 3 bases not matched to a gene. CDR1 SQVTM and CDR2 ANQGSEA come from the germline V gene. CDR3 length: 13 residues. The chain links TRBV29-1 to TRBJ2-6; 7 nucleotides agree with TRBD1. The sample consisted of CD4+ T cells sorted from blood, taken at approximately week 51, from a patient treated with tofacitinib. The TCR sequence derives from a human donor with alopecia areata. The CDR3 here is CSATGDGANVLTF. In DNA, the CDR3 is TGCAGCGCAACAGGGGATGGGGCCAACGTCCTGACTTTC. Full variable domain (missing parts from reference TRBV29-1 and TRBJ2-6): SAVISQKPSRDICQRGTSLTIQCQVDSQVTMMFWYRQQPGQSLTLIATANQGSEATYESGFVIDKFPISRPNLTFSTLTVSNMSPEDSSIYLCSATGDGANVLTFGAGSRLTVL.